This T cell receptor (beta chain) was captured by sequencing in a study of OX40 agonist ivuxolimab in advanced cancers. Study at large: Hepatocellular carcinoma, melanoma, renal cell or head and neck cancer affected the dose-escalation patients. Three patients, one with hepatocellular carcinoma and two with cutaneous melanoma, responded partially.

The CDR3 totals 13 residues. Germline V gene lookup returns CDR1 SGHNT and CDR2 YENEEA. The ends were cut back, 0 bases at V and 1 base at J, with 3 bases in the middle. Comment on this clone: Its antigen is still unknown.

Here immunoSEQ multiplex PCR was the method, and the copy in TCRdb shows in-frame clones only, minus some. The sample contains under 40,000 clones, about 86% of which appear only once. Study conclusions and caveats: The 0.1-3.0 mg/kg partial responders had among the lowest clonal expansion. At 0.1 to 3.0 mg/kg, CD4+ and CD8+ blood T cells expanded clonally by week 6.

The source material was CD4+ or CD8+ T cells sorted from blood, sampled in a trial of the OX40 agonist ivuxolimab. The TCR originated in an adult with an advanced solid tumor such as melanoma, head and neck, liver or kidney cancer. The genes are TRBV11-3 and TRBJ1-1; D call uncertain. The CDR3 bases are TGTGCCAGCAGCTTAGAGACGAACACTGAAGCTTTCTTT. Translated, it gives CASSLETNTEAFF.